The 27 T cell receptor beta chains below all came from one sample that was sequenced in a study of molecular identifiers for immune sequencing clone quantification. TCRdb recomputed calls from the PCR reads with MiXCR, one row per CDR3 protein. The sample has about 640,000 distinct CDR3 sequences, just under 20% seen once. Sequenced: naive CD8+ T cells from blood, with Jurkat cell RNA spiked in. Subset meaning: FACS-sorted CD8+CD4-CCR7+CD45RA+ naive T cells. Receptor source: a human donor in good health. Some libraries in this study had Jurkat cell RNA spiked in.

This clonotype was seen at least ten times. The chain couples TRBV13 to TRBJ1-1; the D is unclear. The CDR3 sequence is 14 residues long. CDR1 and CDR2 (germline): PRHDT, FYEKMQ (reference sequence). Trimming took off 7 bases at V and 0 bases at J, with 12 bases between the two ends. The CDR3 coding sequence is TGTGCCAGCAACCCCGGAACGCTGAACACTGAAGCTTTCTTT. Translation gives CASNPGTLNTEAFF.

This clonotype was seen repeatedly, ten times or more. The chain links TRBV2 to TRBJ1-1; D may be TRBD1 (5 bases). CDR1 is SNHLY, CDR2 FYNNEI, per germline. The ends were cut back, 0 bases at V and 1 base at J, with 15 bases in the middle. This CDR3 comprises 17 residues. The CDR3 region is CASSEALSGAANTEAFF. The DNA for the CDR3 is TGTGCCAGCAGTGAAGCCCTCTCTGGGGCCGCGAACACTGAAGCTTTCTTT.

This clonotype was seen a few times. V and J are TRBV19 and TRBJ2-7; 8 bases are a match to TRBD1. This CDR3 spans 14 amino acids. Per the germline V gene, CDR1 is LNHDA and CDR2 is SQIVND (reference sequence). Unmatched junction bases numbered 6, after V lost 8 bases and J lost 0 bases. CDR3 amino acids: CASGQGLGSYEQYF. The CDR3 DNA is TGTGCCAGTGGACAGGGACTCGGCTCCTACGAGCAGTACTTC.

This clonotype has only a few counts. The V and J genes are TRBV6-2 or TRBV6-3 and TRBJ1-1; tentative D call: TRBD1 (5 bases). V gave up 5 bases and J gave up 3 bases, with 25 bases separating them. The CDR3 is 18 amino acids. Germline V gene data show CDR1 as MNHEY and CDR2 as SVGEGT. The CDR3 DNA is TGTGCCAGCAGTCCCCGTTTGGGGGGATGGGGGGAAGACACTGAAGCTTTCTTT. The encoded protein is CASSPRLGGWGEDTEAFF.

This clonotype came up many times. The CDR3 loop reads CSVELAGVIDTQYF. DNA for the CDR3: TGCAGCGTTGAGCTAGCGGGAGTCATAGATACGCAGTATTTT. The chain has TRBV29-1 and TRBJ2-3; 10 bases are a match to TRBD2. V gave up 3 bases and J gave up 5 bases; unmatched junction bases: 5. This CDR3 region has 14 residues. Looked up from germline, CDR1 is SQVTM and CDR2 is ANQGSEA.

This clonotype has just a few counts. The chain joins TRBV4-1 to TRBJ2-7; the D gene is possibly TRBD2 (6 bases). Germline V CDR1 and CDR2: MGHRA, YSYEKL. There are 16 residues in the CDR3. V was clipped by 0 bases and J by 1 base, with 13 bases between them. As DNA, the CDR3 is TGCGCCAGCAGCCAAGATGACTCCGGGACTTCCTACGAGCAGTACTTC. It encodes CASSQDDSGTSYEQYF.

About this clonotype: One base away lies a much larger clone, so this may be a sequencing read error. The chain joins TRBV27 to TRBJ2-7; tentatively, D is TRBD1 (5 bases). Germline CDR1 is MNHEY and CDR2 is SMNVEV (reference sequence). V was pared by 5 bases and J by 4 bases, with 15 bases between. The CDR3 is 14 residues long. This CDR3 reads CASSPRAPRYEQYF. For the CDR3, the DNA is TGTGCCAGCAGTCCCAGGGCCCCCCGTTACGAGCAGTACTTC.

This clonotype has at least ten counts. The V call is TRBV6-1, the J call TRBJ1-1; D possibly corresponds to TRBD1 (5 bases). V shed 10 bases and J shed 5 bases, with 20 bases lying between them. Germline V CDR1 and CDR2: MNHNS, SASEGT. CDR3 length equals 14 residues. Here the CDR3 reads CANTPSGAGTEAFF. CDR3 bases: TGTGCCAACACCCCGAGTGGGGCTGGGACTGAAGCTTTCTTT.

At least ten counts were recorded for this clonotype. The rearrangement joins TRBV5-4 to TRBJ2-7, with TRBD1 identical over 10 bases. Per the germline V gene, CDR1 is SGHNT and CDR2 is YYREEE (reference sequence). The CDR3 contains 15 residues. V was clipped by 0 bases and J by 4 bases; unmatched bases: 4. The CDR3 DNA follows: TGTGCCAGCAGCTTGGGGACAGGGGGGATATACGAGCAGTACTTC. Its translation is CASSLGTGGIYEQYF.

This clonotype was detected many times. This chain connects TRBV28 to TRBJ2-7; TRBD2 aligns across 9 bases. Trimming removed 4 bases from V and 5 bases from J; junction bases left unmatched: 9. This CDR3 region has 15 residues. Germline CDR1 and CDR2: MDHEN and SYDVKM. The DNA of the CDR3 is TGTGCCAGCAGTTCCCCTATAGCGGGAGCGAACGAGCAGTACTTC. Its protein product is CASSSPIAGANEQYF.

This clonotype was observed at least ten times. The CDR3 bases are TGTGCCACCAGTGATAGTAACTACGAGCAGTACTTC. Residues: CATSDSNYEQYF. J is TRBJ2-7 and V is TRBV24-1, with D hard to call. V was clipped by 3 bases and J by 3 bases, with 5 bases between them. This CDR3 spans 12 amino acids. Germline CDR1 is KGHDR and CDR2 is SFDVKD.

The rearrangement uses TRBV9 and TRBJ2-7, with 8 positions matching TRBD1. Per the germline V gene, CDR1 is SGDLS and CDR2 is YYNGEE. V was pared by 3 bases and J by 3 bases, with 11 bases of the junction left unmatched. The CDR3 is 16 residues long. In DNA form, the CDR3 reads TGTGCCAGCAGCGCAGGAACGACAGGGGAAAGCTACGAGCAGTACTTC. Protein: CASSAGTTGESYEQYF.

This clonotype was detected many times. CDR3 DNA: TGTGCCAGCAGTGATGTTGGGGCCCCAAATGAAAAACTGTTTTTT. It is translated as CASSDVGAPNEKLFF. V usage is TRBV6-1 and J usage is TRBJ1-4; maybe TRBD1 (5 bases). The CDR3 is 15 residues long. Germline V gene data show CDR1 as MNHNS and CDR2 as SASEGT. V lost 3 bases, J lost 5 bases, and 13 bases lay in between.

In this sample, this clonotype turned up many times. The chain has TRBV7-6 and TRBJ2-3; D might be TRBD1 (5 bases). The V gene's germline CDR1 is SGHVS and CDR2 FNYEAQ. V was trimmed by 2 bases and J by 4 bases, leaving 10 bases between them. This CDR3 is built from 14 residues. CDR3 coding DNA: TGTGCCAGCAGCTTATTCTGGGGCGCAGATACGCAGTATTTT. Translation gives CASSLFWGADTQYF.

This clonotype came up once. A much larger clone lies a single base off, so this may be a read error. Without the conserved terminal phenylalanine or tryptophan, this CDR3 likely stems from a read error. The J gene is TRBJ1-6, the V gene TRBV27; D is undetermined. The CDR3 sequence is 12 residues long. Trimming took 3 bases from V and 5 from J, leaving 2 bases between them. Germline V gene data show CDR1 as MNHEY and CDR2 as SMNVEV (reference sequence). CDR3 residues: CASSLNNSPLHS. The CDR3 DNA is TGTGCCAGCAGTTTGAATAATTCACCCCTCCACTCT.

Ten or more counts support this clonotype. V is TRBV28 and J is TRBJ2-7, with D perhaps TRBD1 or TRBD2 (5 bases each). The V end lost 4 bases, the J end lost 2 bases, and 18 bases lay between the germline ends. Looked up from germline, CDR1 is MDHEN and CDR2 is SYDVKM. The CDR3 contains 16 residues. DNA of the CDR3: TGTGCCAGCAGTTCCCGGGGCCCTGACCGCCCCTACGAGCAGTACTTC. It specifies CASSSRGPDRPYEQYF.

This clonotype was counted at least ten times. The chain couples TRBV4-3 to TRBJ2-3; D gene unclear. Per germline, CDR1 LGHNA and CDR2 YSLEER. Deletions cut 0 bases from V and 2 bases from J, with 15 bases between. CDR3 length: 17 residues. The CDR3 protein is CASSQDPPPGYTDTQYF. The CDR3 DNA reads TGCGCCAGCAGCCAAGACCCGCCGCCAGGATACACAGATACGCAGTATTTT.

This clonotype was detected many times. The V and J genes are TRBV5-1 and TRBJ1-1; D not resolved. Trimming cost V 1 base and J 6 bases, with 16 bases left between them. Germline CDR1 SGHRS, CDR2 YFSETQ. The CDR3 extends over 15 amino acids. The CDR3 DNA reads TGCGCCAGCAGCTTGAACTCCATACTTAACCCTGAAGCTTTCTTT. Its protein product is CASSLNSILNPEAFF. Together with reference TRBV5-1 and TRBJ1-1, the CDR3 gives the full variable domain: KAGVTQTPRYLIKTRGQQVTLSCSPISGHRSVSWYQQTPGQGLQFLFEYFSETQRNKGNFPGRFSGRQFSNSRSEMNVSTLELGDSALYLCASSLNSILNPEAFFGQGTRLTVV.

Notes on this clonotype: An end of the junction does not agree with germline; a read error may underlie this. The gene calls are TRBV20-1 and TRBJ2-2, with 7 bases fitting TRBD2. Germline V gives CDR1 DFQATT, CDR2 SNEGSKA (reference sequence). The CDR3 sequence is 15 residues long. The DNA of the CDR3 is TGCAGTGCTCGCCAAGTGGGGGGGACGGCCGGGAAGCTGTTTTTT. Its translation is CSARQVGGTAGKLFF.

This clonotype was seen ten or more times. The chain uses TRBV28 and TRBJ2-7, with D maybe TRBD1 (5 bases). Trimming removed 3 bases from V and 6 bases from J, with 6 bases in between. In germline, CDR1 is MDHEN, CDR2 SYDVKM. The CDR3 spans 11 residues. The CDR3 is CASSFRGEQYF. The CDR3, as DNA: TGTGCCAGCAGTTTTAGGGGCGAGCAGTACTTC.

This clonotype showed up many times. The chain carries TRBV27 and TRBJ2-7; D gene unclear. V shed 6 bases and J shed 1 base, with 16 bases lying between them. Per germline, CDR1 MNHEY and CDR2 SMNVEV (reference sequence). The CDR3 length is 15 residues. CDR3 DNA: TGTGCCAGCAGCCCGACTGAACTCCTTTCCTACGAGCAGTACTTC. It codes for CASSPTELLSYEQYF.

The J gene is TRBJ2-1, the V gene TRBV7-9; TRBD1 aligns across 9 bases. Germline V gives CDR1 SEHNR, CDR2 FQNEAQ (reference sequence). CDR3 length: 18 residues. The trim removed 5 bases at V and 9 bases at J, leaving 20 bases unmatched. The CDR3: CASSRLGSGQGRVGEQFF. The CDR3 DNA reads TGTGCCAGCAGCCGATTGGGCTCGGGACAGGGTAGGGTTGGTGAGCAGTTCTTC. The variable domain in full, completed from reference TRBV7-9 and TRBJ2-1, reads DTGVSQNPRHKITKRGQNVTFRCDPISEHNRLYWYRQTLGQGPEFLTYFQNEAQLEKSRLLSDRFSAERPKGSFSTLEIQRTEQGDSAMYLCASSRLGSGQGRVGEQFFGPGTRLTVL.

V is TRBV7-6 and J is TRBJ1-1; D perhaps matches TRBD1 (5 bases). Trimming pared 0 bases from V and 1 base from J, leaving 12 bases between. The germline V gene has CDR1 SGHVS and CDR2 FNYEAQ. There are 16 residues in the CDR3. The CDR3 protein is CASSLASAGSNTEAFF. CDR3 coding DNA: TGTGCCAGCAGCTTAGCCTCGGCAGGGTCGAACACTGAAGCTTTCTTT.

As regards this clonotype: It may be a read error: a sequence one base away is much more abundant. This chain joins TRBV27 and TRBJ2-5; no firm D call. The CDR3 is 15 amino acids. V lost 0 bases and J 1 base, leaving 9 bases between the germline ends. CDR1 and CDR2 from the germline V gene are MNHEY and SMNVEV (reference sequence). The CDR3 sequence is CASSLSSIAQETQYF. Written as DNA, the CDR3 is TGTGCCAGCAGTTTATCTTCTATCGCCCAAGAGACCCAGTACTTC.

As concerns this clonotype: A much larger clone sits a single nucleotide away, making a read error possible. It is likely a read error, because the conserved phenylalanine at the end of the CDR3 is missing. V usage is TRBV29-1 and J usage is TRBJ1-2; a possible D gene is TRBD1 (5 bases). This CDR3 is 13 amino acids long. Per germline, CDR1 SQVTM and CDR2 ANQGSEA. V was clipped by 3 bases and J by 8 bases, with 16 bases between them. The chain's CDR3 is CSVEGESSRGYTS. The CDR3 DNA is TGCAGCGTTGAGGGGGAATCGTCTAGGGGCTACACCTCC.

In regard to this clonotype: A clone one base away is much larger, so this may be a read error. The chain couples TRBV19 to TRBJ2-7; 8 bases align to TRBD2. Germline lookup yields CDR1 LNHDA and CDR2 SQIVND (reference sequence). The CDR3 consists of 14 residues. CDR3 region: CVSSFAGGAYEQYF. The CDR3 DNA reads as TGTGTCAGTAGTTTCGCGGGGGGAGCCTACGAGCAGTACTTC.

The chain uses TRBV20-1 and TRBJ2-3; 9 bases are shared with TRBD1. V lost 6 bases, J lost 5 bases, and 3 bases stayed unmatched. The germline gives CDR1 DFQATT, CDR2 SNEGSKA (reference sequence). The CDR3 sequence is 12 residues long. Here the CDR3 reads CSAWTGEDTQYF. CDR3 coding DNA: TGCAGTGCATGGACAGGGGAAGATACGCAGTATTTT.